The clone carrying this T cell receptor (beta chain) was recorded once. The antigen remains undetermined. The CDR3 runs to 14 residues. The germline V gene encodes CDR1 SEHNR and CDR2 FQNEAQ (reference sequence). V lost 2 bases and J lost 2, with 10 bases in between. This sample is drawn from a study of OX40 agonist ivuxolimab in advanced cancers. Study observations and caveats: The specificity for antigen of the expanded peripheral T cells was not determined.

Using immunoSEQ multiplex PCR, the repertoire was profiled, and TCRdb retains in-frame clones only, with some absent. The sample carries 55,000 to 70,000 clones, over 80% recorded once. Autoimmune disease history or systemic immunosuppression barred patients. The TCR originated in an adult with an advanced solid tumor such as melanoma, head and neck, liver or kidney cancer. Sequencing used CD4+ or CD8+ T cells sorted from blood, obtained in a trial of the OX40 agonist ivuxolimab. The genes are TRBV7-9 and TRBJ2-7, with D perhaps matching TRBD2 (6 bases). The DNA of the CDR3 is TGTGCCAGCAGCTTAACAGGACTAACCTACGAGCAGTACTTC. Its protein is CASSLTGLTYEQYF.